This T cell receptor beta chain was sequenced during a study of blood T cell repertoires in COVID-19. Study as a whole: COVID-19 samples collected from the United States, Italy and Spain covered acute and convalescent phases. T cells, B-cell-depleted T cells, or PBMCs supplied cDNA or gDNA.

CDR1 SGHNT and CDR2 YENEEA come from the germline V gene. Between the trimmed V and J ends, which lost 3 bases and 10 bases, there was a span of 16 bases. CDR3 size: 15 residues. Authors' data handling: Nucleated cell number was recorded as an estimate derived from reference gene primer amplification. The repertoire was sequenced with immunoSEQ multiplex PCR; TCRdb's copy has only in-frame clones and lacks some. V, J and clone size derive from that table, while D and trimming were established from the DNA sequence. This repertoire shows tens of thousands of clones, about 80% found once; its top ten account for approximately 12%.

The sequence derives from a human donor in a cohort sampled during active COVID-19. Sample: peripheral blood. The rearrangement uses TRBV11-3 and TRBJ1-6, with D unclear. CDR3 nucleotide sequence: TGTGCCAGCAGCTTGGACTCCGGAGTGAGGTCACCCCTCCACTTT. Its translation is CASSLDSGVRSPLHF.